The 9 T cell receptor beta chains below were found in one sample sequenced in a study of T-cell memory formation after mild COVID-19. In TCRdb, the 5' RACE reads were re-called with MiXCR into one record per CDR3 protein. The sample has around 200,000 distinct CDR3 sequences, 16% seen once; the top ten hold approximately 2%. Sequencing was carried out using PBMCs or a T cell subset sorted from them (not recorded which). All receptors come from an adult woman who had mild COVID-19 (a few samples of this study predate the infection). Cell type and time point are not known.

This chain uses TRBV11-1 with TRBJ2-7; perhaps TRBD2 as D (6 bases). The ends were cut back, 5 bases at V and 2 bases at J, with 10 bases in the middle. The CDR3 has 13 amino acids. Per germline, CDR1 SGHAT and CDR2 FQDESV (reference sequence). The chain's CDR3 is CASSMGLAYEQYF. CDR3 nucleotides: TGTGCCAGCAGCATGGGACTTGCCTACGAGCAGTACTTC.

V usage is TRBV19 and J usage is TRBJ1-6; D gene ambiguous. The CDR3 is 15 amino acids. V shed 3 bases and J shed 6 bases, with 12 bases lying between them. Germline V gene data show CDR1 as LNHDA and CDR2 as SQIVND (reference sequence). CDR3 DNA: TGTGCCAGTAGTATGAAGGAGTCACGTAATTCACCCCTCCACTTT. Its translation: CASSMKESRNSPLHF.

The chain joins TRBV19 to TRBJ2-5, with TRBD2 matching 12 bases. Germline CDR1 and CDR2: LNHDA and SQIVND (reference sequence). The CDR3 is 15 residues long. V was pared by 5 bases and J by 4 bases, with 5 bases of the junction left unmatched. CDR3 protein: CASSDQGLAGETQYF. The DNA for the CDR3 is TGTGCCAGTAGTGACCAGGGACTAGCGGGAGAGACCCAGTACTTC.

The chain employs TRBV24-1 and TRBJ2-5; 7 nucleotides line up with TRBD1. The V gene end was trimmed by 4 bases and the J gene end by 3 bases; junction bases not matched to a gene: 7. This CDR3 has 15 residues. Germline CDR1 reads KGHDR; CDR2 reads SFDVKD. The CDR3 reads CATSDPWQGEETQYF. The DNA of the CDR3 is TGTGCCACCAGTGACCCCTGGCAGGGGGAAGAGACCCAGTACTTC.

In this sample, this clonotype turned up a few times. V gene TRBV6-1 combines with J gene TRBJ1-6; D is unclear. The germline gives CDR1 MNHNS, CDR2 SASEGT. The V end was cut by 5 bases, the J end by 11 bases, with 22 bases between. The CDR3 runs to 16 residues. The CDR3 coding sequence is TGTGCCAGCAGTCTTAGTGGCCTGGTCGGATTGACACCCCTCCACTTT. It codes for CASSLSGLVGLTPLHF.

The CDR3 loop reads CASSSADRPEKLFF. The CDR3 DNA sequence: TGCGCCAGCAGCTCCGCTGACAGACCCGAAAAACTGTTTTTT. The chain employs TRBV5-1 and TRBJ1-4, with D possibly being TRBD1 (5 bases). V shed 3 bases and J shed 8 bases, with 14 bases lying between them. The CDR3 is made up of 14 amino acids. Germline CDR1 SGHRS, CDR2 YFSETQ.

This chain links TRBV6-2 or TRBV6-3 with TRBJ2-7, with 7 bases that match TRBD1. The V segment lost 4 bases and the J segment 5 bases; nucleotides outside the gene matches: 5. Germline CDR1 is MNHEY and CDR2 is SVGEGT. This CDR3 has 13 residues. The DNA of the CDR3 is TGTGCCAGCAGTTGGGGACAGTTCAACGAGCAGTACTTC. The encoded protein is CASSWGQFNEQYF.

This clonotype was seen a few times. This CDR3 reads CASSSGQGFQETQYF. CDR3 sequence (DNA): TGTGCCAGCAGCTCCGGACAGGGTTTTCAAGAGACCCAGTACTTC. This sequence joins TRBV7-6 and TRBJ2-5, with 8 bases lining up with TRBD1. This CDR3 region has 15 residues. Germline CDR1 is SGHVS and CDR2 is FNYEAQ. V lost 4 bases to trimming and J lost 2 bases; unmatched junction nucleotides: 6.

The CDR3 spells CASSSTGGLFNEQFF. CDR3 DNA: TGTGCCAGCAGCTCGACAGGGGGCCTCTTCAATGAGCAGTTCTTC. V and J are TRBV7-8 and TRBJ2-1; 10 positions match TRBD1. V gave up 4 bases and J gave up 6 bases; unmatched junction bases: 6. CDR3 size: 15 residues. The germline V gene has CDR1 SGHVS and CDR2 FQNEAQ. The entire variable domain, with the rest obtained from reference TRBV7-8 and TRBJ2-1, is as follows: GAGVSQSPRYKVAKRGQDVALRCDPISGHVSLFWYQQALGQGPEFLTYFQNEAQLDKSGLPSDRFFAERPEGSVSTLKIQRTQQEDSAVYLCASSSTGGLFNEQFFGPGTRLTVL.